This TCR beta chain comes out of a study of long-term antiretroviral therapy in people with HIV. Study context: The earliest specimens came about a decade ahead of the 2015 immediate-ART recommendation.

Germline V gene data show CDR1 as MNHNS and CDR2 as SASEGT. V dropped 6 bases and J dropped 8 bases, with 11 bases sitting between them. The CDR3 runs to 12 residues. Note on this clone: Antigen unknown.

immunoSEQ v3.0 was run at survey level. Libraries were prepared by immunoSEQ multiplex PCR; TCRdb keeps only in-frame clonotypes and omits some of them. The sample has 40,000 to 50,000 clones, approximately 94% seen once. Study observations and caveats: Dominant in the repertoire at all time points were clones expanded before ART. In the period from the mid-2000s to the late 2010s, blood was collected, possibly under older ART regimens. Diversity remained lower than transplant donor controls, even though it increased after ART.

This sample comprised unsorted PBMCs, obtained 9.2 years after starting antiretroviral therapy. The source of this sequence is a young man with HIV. The genes are TRBV6-1 and TRBJ1-3, with a possible D match to TRBD1 (5 bases). The CDR3 loop reads CASRDGGYTIYF. CDR3 DNA sequence: TGTGCCAGCAGGGATGGGGGGTACACCATATATTTT.